This T cell receptor (beta chain) was profiled in a study of identical twins. Points from the study as a whole: One should note that invariant MAIT and iNKT cells could partly confound zero-insertion analyses. Among monozygotic twins, out-of-frame TCR alpha sharing exceeded what models predicted. The same donors were not followed; conclusions instead depended on cross-sectional statistical analysis. For out-of-frame alpha sequences shared by twins, low generation probability was in excess.

This clonotype was recorded at least ten times. Its specificity is not known. Via MiXCR, TCRdb re-called the 5' RACE reads, giving one row per CDR3 protein. The sample has some 600,000 distinct CDR3 sequences, 7.1% seen once. Per the germline V gene, CDR1 is SGHDN and CDR2 is FVKESK. This CDR3 is 13 amino acids long. Trimming removed 4 bases at V and 6 bases at J, with 9 bases between. These data were likewise used in another study, on yellow fever vaccine responses in identical twins.

What was sequenced was PBMCs. The chain employs TRBV14 and TRBJ2-2; unclear D gene. This sequence was found in a woman between 18 and 29 years old in good health. The CDR3 protein is CASSPRVAGELFF. The CDR3 region has the DNA TGTGCCAGCAGCCCTCGGGTGGCCGGGGAGCTGTTTTTT.